The rows below give T cell receptor beta chains drawn from one sample of a study of response to subunit inactivated influenza vaccine. MiXCR, run by TCRdb on the RT-PCR reads, gives a single entry per CDR3 protein. The data show about 170,000 distinct CDR3 sequences, around 10% seen once. The specimen comprised CD8+ T cells sorted from PBMCs, sampled about 24 months after vaccination. The receptors here all came from a man aged 50 to 69 who received an inactivated influenza vaccine. Both conserved end residues are part of each CDR3. D genes are given only for firm matches. The size of a clone is reported for some rows only, either as once, few or many, or as a class for expanded clones.

size | J | D | V | DNA | CDR3
many | TRBJ1-1 | NA | TRBV5-1 | TGCGCCAGCAGCTTGGTCATGAACACTGAAGCTTTCTTT | CASSLVMNTEAFF
few | TRBJ1-2 | NA | TRBV5-1 | TGCGCCAGCAGCTTGGACAGTGAGGCTGGCTACACCTTC | CASSLDSEAGYTF
many | TRBJ2-7 | NA | TRBV20-1 | TGCAGTGCTCGTAACCGGGACTCCTCCTACGAGCAGTACTTC | CSARNRDSSYEQYF
NA | TRBJ1-1 | NA | TRBV4-2 | TGTGCCAGCAGCCTTAACCAGGGTCCCACTGAAGCTTTCTTT | CASSLNQGPTEAFF
few | TRBJ2-3 | TRBD1 | TRBV27 | TGTGCCAGCAGGCCGAGACAGGGGCTAAAAGATACGCAGTATTTT | CASRPRQGLKDTQYF
few | TRBJ2-1 | NA | TRBV14 | TGTGCCAGCAGCCAAGCTTGGGGACCACTCACCTACAATGAGCAGTTCTTC | CASSQAWGPLTYNEQFF
few | TRBJ2-2 | NA | TRBV24-1 | TGTGCCACCAGTGACCGTACCTCGGGACGGATGAGCACCGGGGAGCTGTTTTTT | CATSDRTSGRMSTGELFF
NA | TRBJ2-2 | NA | TRBV2 | TGTGCCAGCAGGGGACACCCGAACACCGGGGAGCTGTTTTTT | CASRGHPNTGELFF
few | TRBJ2-5 | NA | TRBV28 | TGTGCCAGCACCCTAAGAGAGACCCAGTACTTC | CASTLRETQYF
NA | TRBJ2-1 | NA | TRBV9 | TGTGCCAGCAGCGATGACTCAGGCCGACCCAAATGGGAGCAGTTCTTC | CASSDDSGRPKWEQFF
many | TRBJ2-3 | TRBD2 | TRBV11-2 | TGTGCCAGCAGCTTTTTCCGGGAGGCAGATACGCAGTATTTT | CASSFFREADTQYF
few | TRBJ2-7 | TRBD1 | TRBV15 | TGTGCCACCAGCAGCCGGGACAGGGACGACGAGCAGTACTTC | CATSSRDRDDEQYF
few | TRBJ1-1 | NA | TRBV9 | TGTGCCAGCAGCGAAGGAGCAGGGCCAAGGAGTACTGAAGCTTTCTTT | CASSEGAGPRSTEAFF
NA | TRBJ1-2 | TRBD1 | TRBV28 | TGTGCCAGCAGTCAGCTCCAGGGGGCATATGGCTACACCTTC | CASSQLQGAYGYTF
NA | TRBJ2-7 | TRBD1 | TRBV2 | TGTGCCAGCAGTGAAGGCAGGGGGCTCTCCTACGAGCAGTACTTC | CASSEGRGLSYEQYF
few | TRBJ2-7 | NA | TRBV7-9 | TGTGCCAGCAGCAGCCGAACCCTCGAGCAGTACTTC | CASSSRTLEQYF
NA | TRBJ2-2 | TRBD2 | TRBV20-1 | TGCAGTGCTAGAACGCCTTGGCGGGGGGAGACCGGGGAGCTGTTTTTT | CSARTPWRGETGELFF
NA | TRBJ2-7 | NA | TRBV7-6 | TGTGCCAGCAGCTTAGGGGACTTTACCTACGAGCAGTACTTC | CASSLGDFTYEQYF
few | TRBJ2-3 | NA | TRBV7-6 | TGTGCCAGTAAGCTCGAGGGGGGGATCACAGATACGCAGTATTTT | CASKLEGGITDTQYF
many | TRBJ2-2 | NA | TRBV10-2 | TGCGCCAGCAGTGATTGGATTGGGACCGGGGAGCTGTTTTTT | CASSDWIGTGELFF
many | TRBJ2-7 | TRBD2 | TRBV7-2 | TGTGCCAGCAGCTTTGGACTAGCGGGACGATACGAGCAGTACTTC | CASSFGLAGRYEQYF
many | TRBJ2-3 | NA | TRBV12-3/TRBV12-4 | TGTGCCAGCAGTTTGACCTTTCGGGGGCAGTATTTT | CASSLTFRGQYF
few | TRBJ1-5 | NA | TRBV25-1 | TGTGCCAGCAGTGGATGGGACGGAGACAATCAGCCCCAGCATTTT | CASSGWDGDNQPQHF
few | TRBJ2-3 | TRBD2 | TRBV19 | TGTGCCAGTAGTATAGATGGACTAGCGGGAGATACGCAGTATTTT | CASSIDGLAGDTQYF
NA | TRBJ2-3 | NA | TRBV24-1 | TGTGCCACCAGTGCCCCTAGCACAGATACGCAGTATTTT | CATSAPSTDTQYF
few | TRBJ2-1 | NA | TRBV5-8 | TGTGCCAGCAGCCCGACAGACAATGAGCAGTTCTTC | CASSPTDNEQFF
many | TRBJ2-7 | NA | TRBV6-1 | TGTGCCAGTTCCTCAGGGCTAGGGGATGAGCAGTACTTC | CASSSGLGDEQYF
many | TRBJ2-7 | NA | TRBV29-1 | TGCAGCGTTGCTCCCATTGTTGGGAACCTCTACGAGCAGTACTTC | CSVAPIVGNLYEQYF
NA | TRBJ2-3 | NA | TRBV29-1 | TGCAGCGTTGAAGAAACGGACGGCACAGATACGCAGTATTTT | CSVEETDGTDTQYF
few | TRBJ2-7 | NA | TRBV5-6 | TGTGCCAGCAGCTTGGAACCGAATTACGAGCAGTACTTC | CASSLEPNYEQYF
many | TRBJ2-7 | NA | TRBV7-8 | TGTGCCAGCACCTCTAGCAATCTCTACGAGCAGTACTTC | CASTSSNLYEQYF
few | TRBJ2-7 | NA | TRBV20-1 | TGCAGTGCTAGAGAATCGCTCTGGAGCGAGCAGTACTTC | CSARESLWSEQYF
many | TRBJ2-1 | NA | TRBV7-2 | TGTGCCAGCAGCTTAGCGGGAGGTAATTACAATGAGCAGTTCTTC | CASSLAGGNYNEQFF
many | TRBJ1-4 | NA | TRBV7-2 | TGTGCCAGCAGCCCTGACGCCGGTTGGGAAAAACTGTTTTTT | CASSPDAGWEKLFF
NA | TRBJ2-1 | TRBD2 | TRBV10-3 | TGTGCCATCAGTGAGACTGAGGAAACTAGCGGGAAGTCCTACAATGAGCAGTTCTTC | CAISETEETSGKSYNEQFF
many | TRBJ2-7 | TRBD2 | TRBV9 | TGTGCCAGCAGCGTAGTATTTGGAATAATGTGGCGGGGGGTCACCTACGAGCAGTACTTC | CASSVVFGIMWRGVTYEQYF
NA | TRBJ2-1 | TRBD1 | TRBV6-1 | TGTGCCAGCAGTAGGGACAGGGGAGGTGAGCAGTTCTTC | CASSRDRGGEQFF
few | TRBJ2-7 | NA | TRBV2 | TGTGCCAGCAAGAAACAGTACTCCTACGAGCAGTACTTC | CASKKQYSYEQYF
few | TRBJ2-6 | NA | TRBV12-3/TRBV12-4 | TGTGCCAGCAGCATAGAGGGGGACTTCTCCTTCTCTGGGGCCAACGTCCTGACTTTC | CASSIEGDFSFSGANVLTF
few | TRBJ1-5 | TRBD1 | TRBV20-1 | TGCAGTGCTAGTCGCGGACAGGGGAATCAGCCCCAGCATTTT | CSASRGQGNQPQHF
NA | TRBJ2-3 | NA | TRBV12-3/TRBV12-4 | TGTGCCAGCAGTCCGGGCCGCACAGATACGCAGTATTTT | CASSPGRTDTQYF
few | TRBJ2-3 | TRBD2 | TRBV7-9 | TGTGCCAGCAGCTTACTAGCGGGAGTTAAAGATACGCAGTATTTT | CASSLLAGVKDTQYF
few | TRBJ2-7 | NA | TRBV4-3 | TGCGCCAGCAGCCAAGATATCGTGGGCTCCTACGAGCAGTACTTC | CASSQDIVGSYEQYF
few | TRBJ2-1 | NA | TRBV2 | TGTGCCACACAGGGCCTCTCCTACAATGAGCAGTTCTTC | CATQGLSYNEQFF
NA | TRBJ1-6 | TRBD1 | TRBV7-8 | TGTGCCAGCAGCTTCCGGGACAGATATTCACCCCTCCACTTT | CASSFRDRYSPLHF
NA | TRBJ2-1 | NA | TRBV10-2 | TGCGCCAGCAGTGAGTCTGATATTTTGGCACAGTACAATGAGCAGTTCTTC | CASSESDILAQYNEQFF
NA | TRBJ2-6 | NA | TRBV27 | TGTGCCAGCAGTCCCTCTGGGGCCAACGTCCTGACTTTC | CASSPSGANVLTF
few | TRBJ2-1 | TRBD1 | TRBV20-1 | TGCAGCCCCCGGGACAGCCAAAATGAGCAGTTCTTC | CSPRDSQNEQFF
few | TRBJ2-1 | TRBD2 | TRBV9 | TGTGCCAGCAGCGGTTGGACTAGCGGGAGAAGATCCTACAATGAGCAGTTCTTC | CASSGWTSGRRSYNEQFF
NA | TRBJ2-1 | NA | TRBV11-1 | TGTGCCAGCAGCTCGACCTTCCTGAGCGTGGATTGGCCGAATGAGCAGTTCTTC | CASSSTFLSVDWPNEQFF
few | TRBJ2-1 | NA | TRBV6-2/TRBV6-3 | TGTGCCAGCAGTTACTTCGGGACAATATACAATGAGCAGTTCTTC | CASSYFGTIYNEQFF